Below are 23 T cell receptor beta chains sequenced from a single sample in a study of T cell repertoires in cytomegalovirus infection. TCRdb reanalysed the reads using MiXCR and keeps one entry per CDR3 protein. The sample has tens of thousands of distinct CDR3 sequences; around 40% are singletons. These receptors have no known antigen. Sequencing was performed on CD8+ T cells from cultured PBMCs, taken from culture after CMV antigen stimulation. Receptor source: a human donor in good health (CMV status not recorded). Some clones in this sample may be carry-over from other donors' samples.

This clonotype was counted only a few times. CDR3 nucleotides: TGTGCCAGCAGTTTACCCCCCCCCGTCGCTCTTGGCTACACCTTC. Encoded protein: CASSLPPPVALGYTF. The rearrangement uses TRBV12-3 or TRBV12-4 and TRBJ1-2; D gene ambiguous. Trimming cost V 2 bases and J 7 bases, with 17 bases left between them. This CDR3 region has 15 residues.

This clonotype was counted between two and nine times. The rearrangement uses TRBV2 and TRBJ1-1; 7 bases map to TRBD1. Germline assignment: CDR1 SNHLY and CDR2 FYNNEI. CDR3 size: 12 residues. The J segment lost 5 bases and the V segment lost 5 bases, leaving 2 bases of the junction unmatched. The CDR3 coding sequence is TGTGCCAGCAGTCTCAGGGGGACTGAAGCTTTCTTT. It encodes CASSLRGTEAFF.

This clonotype was observed a few times. V is TRBV7-8 and J is TRBJ2-3; 11 bases are shared with TRBD2. The V gene end was trimmed by 1 base and the J gene end by 0 bases; junction bases not matched to a gene: 9. The CDR3 has 19 residues. The germline CDR1 and CDR2 sequences are SGHVS and FQNEAQ. As DNA, the CDR3 is TGTGCCAGCAGCTTAGATCGGGCTAGCGGGAGGTCTAGCACAGATACGCAGTATTTT. As protein: CASSLDRASGRSSTDTQYF.

The V and J genes are TRBV7-6 and TRBJ2-3; no clear D. The germline V and J ends were trimmed by 3 bases and 4 bases, with 14 bases remaining between them. The CDR3 totals 15 residues. Germline V gene lookup returns CDR1 SGHVS and CDR2 FNYEAQ. The CDR3 bases are TGTGCCAGCAGCTTGGATTCTAGTGCATCAGATACGCAGTATTTT. This sequence encodes CASSLDSSASDTQYF.

The chain links TRBV20-1 to TRBJ2-7; D is perhaps TRBD1 or TRBD2 (6 bases each). The CDR3 is 13 amino acids. CDR1 is DFQATT and CDR2 is SNEGSKA in the germline V gene (reference sequence). The ends were cut back, 0 bases at V and 8 bases at J, with 14 bases in the middle. The CDR3 region is CSAREGASVKQYF. As DNA, the CDR3 is TGCAGTGCTAGAGAGGGGGCTAGCGTAAAGCAGTACTTC.

CDR3 DNA: TGTGCCACCAGCGGGACGGGAGGGCCAGGAGATACGCAGTATTTT. Its protein is CATSGTGGPGDTQYF. This chain connects TRBV15 to TRBJ2-3; 8 bases agree with TRBD2. This CDR3 has 15 amino acids. Germline V lookup: CDR1 LNHNV, CDR2 YYDKDF (reference sequence). The V gene end was trimmed by 5 bases and the J gene end by 5 bases; junction bases not matched to a gene: 9.

The chain joins TRBV29-1 to TRBJ2-2, with 8 bases fitting TRBD2. The CDR3 sequence is 12 residues long. V lost 3 bases and J lost 6; bases outside the gene matches: 0. Germline values: CDR1 SQVTM, CDR2 ANQGSEA. For the CDR3, the DNA is TGCAGCGTTGAGCGGGGGGCCGGGGAGCTGTTTTTT. Translated, it gives CSVERGAGELFF.

The chain combines TRBV28 with TRBJ1-4; weak D call: TRBD1 (6 bases). CDR1 and CDR2 (germline): MDHEN, SYDVKM. Between the trimmed V and J ends, which lost 5 bases and 8 bases, there was a span of 18 bases. CDR3 length: 15 residues. The DNA of the CDR3 is TGTGCCAGCAGTCTCCCTGGGGGCTCTGGAGAAAAACTGTTTTTT. Translation: CASSLPGGSGEKLFF. The whole variable domain, filled in from reference TRBV28 and TRBJ1-4, reads DVKVTQSSRYLVKRTGEKVFLECVQDMDHENMFWYRQDPGLGLRLIYFSYDVKMKEKGDIPEGYSVSREKKERFSLILESASTNQTSMYLCASSLPGGSGEKLFFGSGTQLSVL.

This clonotype was found a few times. The V and J genes are TRBV9 and TRBJ2-3, with D unclear. Trimming cost V 0 bases and J 6 bases, with 5 bases left between them. Germline lookup yields CDR1 SGDLS and CDR2 YYNGEE. This CDR3 region has 12 residues. The CDR3 loop reads CASSVGGDTQYF. The CDR3 bases are TGTGCCAGCAGCGTAGGGGGTGATACGCAGTATTTT. Combining the CDR3 with reference TRBV9 and TRBJ2-3 gives the whole variable domain DSGVTQTPKHLITATGQRVTLRCSPRSGDLSVYWYQQSLDQGLQFLIQYYNGEERAKGNILERFSAQQFPDLHSELNLSSLELGDSALYFCASSVGGDTQYFGPGTRLTVL.

This clonotype was detected only a few times. The chain couples TRBV6-5 to TRBJ1-1; unclear D gene. The CDR3 spans 15 residues. Germline CDR1 reads MNHEY; CDR2 reads SVGAGI. V lost 2 bases and J lost 4, with 14 bases in between. The DNA for the CDR3 is TGTGCCAGCAGTTACGGGCCCCGATGGGGCACTGAAGCTTTCTTT. Protein product: CASSYGPRWGTEAFF.

This clonotype has a handful of counts. This chain links TRBV10-3 with TRBJ2-5; D is possibly TRBD1 (5 bases). CDR1 and CDR2 (germline): ENHRY, SYGVKD. This CDR3 region has 16 residues. Trimming left V 0 bases short and J 2 bases short, with 13 bases between. In DNA, the CDR3 is TGTGCCATCAGTGAGTCGATCAGGGCAGAGCAAGAGACCCAGTACTTC. Its protein product is CAISESIRAEQETQYF.

The gene calls are TRBV7-3 and TRBJ2-7, with 8 positions matching TRBD2. CDR3 length equals 16 residues. Germline CDR1 is SGHTA and CDR2 is FQGTGA. V shed 1 base and J 2 bases; nucleotides not matched to a gene: 7. Here the CDR3 DNA reads TGTGCCAGCAGCTTAAACAGAGCGGGGGACCCCTACGAGCAGTACTTC. Its translation is CASSLNRAGDPYEQYF. The complete variable domain, with remaining parts taken from reference TRBV7-3 and TRBJ2-7, reads GAGVSQTPSNKVTEKGKYVELRCDPISGHTALYWYRQSLGQGPEFLIYFQGTGAADDSGLPNDRFFAVRPEGSVSTLKIQRTERGDSAVYLCASSLNRAGDPYEQYFGPGTRLTVT.

The rearrangement joins TRBV4-3 to TRBJ2-3; 11 positions agree with TRBD2. Germline loops: CDR1 LGHNA, CDR2 YSLEER. CDR3 size: 18 residues. V lost 0 bases and J lost 5; bases outside the gene matches: 10. The chain's CDR3 is CASSQDLFSGGAEDTQYF. The CDR3 nucleotides read TGCGCCAGCAGCCAAGATCTCTTTAGCGGGGGGGCTGAAGATACGCAGTATTTT.

This clonotype was seen once. V gene TRBV9 combines with J gene TRBJ1-5, with a possible D match to TRBD1 (5 bases). The CDR3 runs to 15 residues. Trimming stripped 4 bases from V and 3 bases from J, with 14 bases between. Germline V gene data show CDR1 as SGDLS and CDR2 as YYNGEE. The CDR3 protein is CASSPGGGPNQPQHF. Written as DNA, the CDR3 is TGTGCCAGCAGCCCCGGGGGGGGACCCAATCAGCCCCAGCATTTT.

This clonotype has a handful of counts. The chain combines TRBV7-8 with TRBJ2-1, with TRBD1 as a possible D gene (6 bases). Trimming pared 1 base from V and 7 bases from J, leaving 8 bases between. The germline CDR1 and CDR2 sequences are SGHVS and FQNEAQ. CDR3 length: 13 amino acids. For the CDR3, the DNA is TGTGCCAGCAGCTTAGGACAGGCGAATGAGCAGTTCTTC. Translating it yields CASSLGQANEQFF.

V is TRBV7-6 and J is TRBJ2-7; TRBD2 agrees at 8 bases. Germline loops: CDR1 SGHVS, CDR2 FNYEAQ. This CDR3 contains 12 residues. V lost 5 bases, J lost 7 bases, and 4 bases stayed unmatched. The CDR3 sequence is CASSPGTSEQYF. CDR3 DNA: TGTGCCAGCAGCCCGGGGACTAGTGAGCAGTACTTC.

This clonotype was detected a few times. CDR3: CASSFSDLAKNIQYF. For the CDR3, the DNA is TGTGCCAGCAGCTTCTCCGACCTAGCCAAAAACATTCAGTACTTC. The V gene is TRBV7-9, the J gene TRBJ2-4; D is unresolved. This CDR3 is 15 amino acids long. In germline, CDR1 is SEHNR, CDR2 FQNEAQ (reference sequence). The V end was cut by 3 bases, the J end by 0 bases, with 9 bases between.

In its sample, this clonotype was seen a few times. This rearrangement joins TRBV20-1 to TRBJ2-7; D is uncertain. CDR1 is DFQATT and CDR2 is SNEGSKA in the germline V gene (reference sequence). The CDR3 contains 11 residues. Trimming took 5 bases from V and 4 from J, leaving 9 bases between them. CDR3: CSAYDEYEQYF. CDR3 DNA: TGCAGTGCTTACGATGAGTACGAGCAGTACTTC.

Ten or more counts support this clonotype. The chain carries TRBV28 and TRBJ1-1; D is unclear. Per germline, CDR1 MDHEN and CDR2 SYDVKM. Trimming removed 7 bases from V and 3 bases from J, with 15 bases in between. The CDR3 is 14 residues long. The CDR3 region is CASIPEGTDTEAFF. CDR3 coding DNA: TGTGCCAGCATACCGGAAGGAACGGACACTGAAGCTTTCTTT.

The chain recombines TRBV12-3 or TRBV12-4 with TRBJ1-2; tentative D call: TRBD1 (6 bases). Trimming cost V 6 bases and J 8 bases, with 16 bases left between them. The CDR3 loop spans 13 amino acids. Written as DNA, the CDR3 is TGTGCCAGCAGCTTGGGAAGGGGGAGCGGCTACACCTTC. It is translated as CASSLGRGSGYTF.

This sequence joins TRBV12-3 or TRBV12-4 and TRBJ2-3; 12 bases align to TRBD1. Unmatched junction bases numbered 6, after V lost 3 bases and J lost 5 bases. This CDR3 contains 16 residues. CDR3 DNA: TGTGCCAGCAGTTTTTGGGGACAGGGGGCTAGAGATACGCAGTATTTT. Translating gives CASSFWGQGARDTQYF.

Only a few counts were recorded for this clonotype. The chain is built from TRBV12-3 or TRBV12-4 and TRBJ2-7; D is uncertain. The CDR3 length is 16 residues. V lost 3 bases and J 0 bases, leaving 15 bases between the germline ends. The CDR3 DNA reads TGTGCCAGCAGTTTCCCCCCCGTGGGAAGCTCCTACGAGCAGTACTTC. This sequence encodes CASSFPPVGSSYEQYF.

Only a few counts were recorded for this clonotype. The J gene is TRBJ1-1, the V gene TRBV5-4; D call uncertain. CDR1 is SGHNT and CDR2 is YYREEE in the germline V gene (reference sequence). The CDR3 extends over 11 amino acids. V was pared by 4 bases and J by 5 bases, with 6 bases between. For the CDR3, the DNA is TGTGCCAGCAGCGAGAAAACTGAAGCTTTCTTT. Amino acid sequence: CASSEKTEAFF. Full variable domain (missing parts from reference TRBV5-4 and TRBJ1-1): ETGVTQSPTHLIKTRGQQVTLRCSSQSGHNTVSWYQQALGQGPQFIFQYYREEENGRGNFPPRFSGLQFPNYSSELNVNALELDDSALYLCASSEKTEAFFGQGTRLTVV.